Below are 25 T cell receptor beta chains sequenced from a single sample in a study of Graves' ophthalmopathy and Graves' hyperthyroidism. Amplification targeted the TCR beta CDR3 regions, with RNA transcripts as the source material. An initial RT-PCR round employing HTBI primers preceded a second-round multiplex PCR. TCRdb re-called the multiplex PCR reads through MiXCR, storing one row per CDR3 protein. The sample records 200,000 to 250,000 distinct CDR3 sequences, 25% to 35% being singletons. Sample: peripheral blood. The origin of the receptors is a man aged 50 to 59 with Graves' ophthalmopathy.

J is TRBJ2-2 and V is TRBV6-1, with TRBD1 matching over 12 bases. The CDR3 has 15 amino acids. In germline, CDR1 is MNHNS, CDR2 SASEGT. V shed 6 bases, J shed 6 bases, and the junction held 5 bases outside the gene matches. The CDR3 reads CASSPGTGGSGELFF. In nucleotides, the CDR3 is TGTGCCAGCAGCCCTGGGACAGGGGGCTCCGGGGAGCTGTTTTTT.

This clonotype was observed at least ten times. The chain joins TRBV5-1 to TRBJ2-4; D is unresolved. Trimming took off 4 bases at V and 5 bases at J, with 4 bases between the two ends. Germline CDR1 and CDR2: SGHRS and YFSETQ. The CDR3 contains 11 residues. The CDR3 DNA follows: TGCGCCAGCAGCGACCAAAACATTCAGTACTTC. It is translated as CASSDQNIQYF.

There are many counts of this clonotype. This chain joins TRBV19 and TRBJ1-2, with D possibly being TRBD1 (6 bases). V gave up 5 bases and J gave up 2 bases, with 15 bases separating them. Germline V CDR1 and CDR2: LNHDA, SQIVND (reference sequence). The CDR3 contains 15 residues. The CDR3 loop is CASSAGQSRNYGYTF. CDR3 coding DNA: TGTGCCAGTAGTGCCGGACAGAGTAGGAACTATGGCTACACCTTC. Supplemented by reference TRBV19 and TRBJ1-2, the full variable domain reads DGGITQSPKYLFRKEGQNVTLSCEQNLNHDAMYWYRQDPGQGLRLIYYSQIVNDFQKGDIAEGYSVSREKKESFPLTVTSAQKNPTAFYLCASSAGQSRNYGYTFGSGTRLTVV.

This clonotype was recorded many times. This CDR3 reads CASSPGHNYEQYF. The DNA for the CDR3 is TGTGCCAGCTCACCGGGACACAACTACGAGCAGTACTTC. V is TRBV18 and J is TRBJ2-7; TRBD1 might be the D (6 bases). Looked up from germline, CDR1 is KGHSH and CDR2 is LQKENI. The CDR3 covers 13 residues. Trimming removed 3 bases from V and 3 bases from J, with 9 bases in between.

CDR3 loop: CAISTGTSGLYEQYF. CDR3 bases: TGTGCCATCAGTACCGGGACTAGCGGGCTCTACGAGCAGTACTTC. The chain has TRBV10-3 and TRBJ2-7, with 12 nucleotides matching TRBD2. The germline gives CDR1 ENHRY, CDR2 SYGVKD. CDR3 size: 15 residues. After removal of 5 bases from V and 3 bases from J, the junction contained 5 bases not matched to a gene.

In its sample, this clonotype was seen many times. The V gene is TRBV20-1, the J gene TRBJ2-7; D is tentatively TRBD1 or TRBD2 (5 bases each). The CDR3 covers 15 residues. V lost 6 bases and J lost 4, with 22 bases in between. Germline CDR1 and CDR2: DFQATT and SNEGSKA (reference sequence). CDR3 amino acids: CSAVDLRGLAYEQYF. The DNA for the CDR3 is TGCAGTGCCGTCGACCTCCGGGGCTTAGCGTACGAGCAGTACTTC.

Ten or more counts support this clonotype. This chain's CDR3 is CASSREASGAYEQYF. The CDR3 DNA reads TGTGCCAGCAGCCGGGAAGCTAGCGGGGCCTACGAGCAGTACTTC. The V call is TRBV6-2 or TRBV6-3, the J call TRBJ2-7; 9 bases fit TRBD2. This CDR3 contains 15 residues. Germline-derived CDR1 and CDR2 are MNHEY and SVGEGT. The V and J ends lost 6 bases and 2 bases, in that order; junction bases with no gene match: 8.

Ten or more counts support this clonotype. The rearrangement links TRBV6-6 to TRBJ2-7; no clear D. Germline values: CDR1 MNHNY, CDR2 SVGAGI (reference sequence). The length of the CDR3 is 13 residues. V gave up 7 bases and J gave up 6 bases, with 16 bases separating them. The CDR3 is CASKIPGASEQYF. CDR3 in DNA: TGTGCCAGCAAGATTCCGGGTGCCAGCGAGCAGTACTTC.

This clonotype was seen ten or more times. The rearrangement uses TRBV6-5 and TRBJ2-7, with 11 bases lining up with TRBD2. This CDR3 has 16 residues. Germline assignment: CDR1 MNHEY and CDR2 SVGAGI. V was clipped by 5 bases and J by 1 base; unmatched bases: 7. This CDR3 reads CASSTPRTSGSYEQYF. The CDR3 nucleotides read TGTGCCAGCAGTACCCCCCGGACTAGCGGGTCCTACGAGCAGTACTTC.

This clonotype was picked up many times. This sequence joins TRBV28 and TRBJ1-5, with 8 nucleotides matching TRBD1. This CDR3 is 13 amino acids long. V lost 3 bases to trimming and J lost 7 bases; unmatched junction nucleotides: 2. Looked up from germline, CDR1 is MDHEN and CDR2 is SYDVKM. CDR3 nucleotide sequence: TGTGCCAGCAGTTTCGGACAGGGACAGCCCCAGCATTTT. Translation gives CASSFGQGQPQHF.

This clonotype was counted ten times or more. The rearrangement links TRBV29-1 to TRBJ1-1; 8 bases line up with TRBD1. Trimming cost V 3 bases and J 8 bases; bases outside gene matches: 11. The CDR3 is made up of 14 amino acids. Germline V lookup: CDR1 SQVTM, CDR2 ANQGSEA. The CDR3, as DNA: TGCAGCGTTGACAGGGGCAGGGGGCATCTAGAAGCTTTCTTT. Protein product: CSVDRGRGHLEAFF.

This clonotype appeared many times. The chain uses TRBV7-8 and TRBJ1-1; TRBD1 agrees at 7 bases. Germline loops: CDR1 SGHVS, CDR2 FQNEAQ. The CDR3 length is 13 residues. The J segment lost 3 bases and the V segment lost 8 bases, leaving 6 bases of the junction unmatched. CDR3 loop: CASGRQGDTEAFF. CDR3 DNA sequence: TGTGCCAGCGGGCGACAGGGCGACACTGAAGCTTTCTTT.

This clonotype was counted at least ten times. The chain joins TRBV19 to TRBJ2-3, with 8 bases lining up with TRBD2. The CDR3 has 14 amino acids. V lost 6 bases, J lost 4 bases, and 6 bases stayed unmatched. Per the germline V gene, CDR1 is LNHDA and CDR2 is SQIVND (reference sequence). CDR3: CASSRGLDADTQYF. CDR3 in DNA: TGTGCCAGTAGCAGGGGACTAGACGCAGATACGCAGTATTTT. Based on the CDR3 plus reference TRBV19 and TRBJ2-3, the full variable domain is DGGITQSPKYLFRKEGQNVTLSCEQNLNHDAMYWYRQDPGQGLRLIYYSQIVNDFQKGDIAEGYSVSREKKESFPLTVTSAQKNPTAFYLCASSRGLDADTQYFGPGTRLTVL.

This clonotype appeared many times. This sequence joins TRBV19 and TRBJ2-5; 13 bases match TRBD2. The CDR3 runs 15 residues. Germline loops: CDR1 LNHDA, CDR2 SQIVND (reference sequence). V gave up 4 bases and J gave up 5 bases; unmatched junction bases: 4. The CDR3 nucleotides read TGTGCCAGTAGTACCGGACTAGCGGGAGCGGAGACCCAGTACTTC. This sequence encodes CASSTGLAGAETQYF.

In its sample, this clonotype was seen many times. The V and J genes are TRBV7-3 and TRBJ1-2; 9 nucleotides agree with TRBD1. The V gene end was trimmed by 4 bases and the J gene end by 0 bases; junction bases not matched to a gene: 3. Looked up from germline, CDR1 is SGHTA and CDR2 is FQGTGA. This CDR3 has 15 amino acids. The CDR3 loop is CASSSGTGPNYGYTF. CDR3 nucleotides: TGTGCCAGCAGCTCTGGGACAGGGCCTAACTATGGCTACACCTTC. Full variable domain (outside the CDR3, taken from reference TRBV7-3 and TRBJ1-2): GAGVSQTPSNKVTEKGKYVELRCDPISGHTALYWYRQSLGQGPEFLIYFQGTGAADDSGLPNDRFFAVRPEGSVSTLKIQRTERGDSAVYLCASSSGTGPNYGYTFGSGTRLTVV.

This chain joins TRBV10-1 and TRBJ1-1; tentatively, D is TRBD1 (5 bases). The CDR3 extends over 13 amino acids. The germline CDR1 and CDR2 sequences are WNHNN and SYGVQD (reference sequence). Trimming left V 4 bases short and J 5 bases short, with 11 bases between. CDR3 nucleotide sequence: TGCGCCAGCAGTGTGGGGCGACAGACTGAAGCTTTCTTT. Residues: CASSVGRQTEAFF.

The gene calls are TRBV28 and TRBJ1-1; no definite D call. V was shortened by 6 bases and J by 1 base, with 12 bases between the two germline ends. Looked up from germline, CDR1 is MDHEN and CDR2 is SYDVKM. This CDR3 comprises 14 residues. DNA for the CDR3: TGTGCCAGCAGCCCGCTTCATAGGAACACTGAAGCTTTCTTT. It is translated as CASSPLHRNTEAFF.

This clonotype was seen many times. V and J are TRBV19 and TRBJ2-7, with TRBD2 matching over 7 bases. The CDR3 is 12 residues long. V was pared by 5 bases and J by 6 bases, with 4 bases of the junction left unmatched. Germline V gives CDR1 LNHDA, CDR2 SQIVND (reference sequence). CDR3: CASSGGDSEQYF. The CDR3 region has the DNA TGTGCCAGTAGTGGGGGGGACTCCGAGCAGTACTTC. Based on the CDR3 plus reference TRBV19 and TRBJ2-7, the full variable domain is DGGITQSPKYLFRKEGQNVTLSCEQNLNHDAMYWYRQDPGQGLRLIYYSQIVNDFQKGDIAEGYSVSREKKESFPLTVTSAQKNPTAFYLCASSGGDSEQYFGPGTRLTVT.

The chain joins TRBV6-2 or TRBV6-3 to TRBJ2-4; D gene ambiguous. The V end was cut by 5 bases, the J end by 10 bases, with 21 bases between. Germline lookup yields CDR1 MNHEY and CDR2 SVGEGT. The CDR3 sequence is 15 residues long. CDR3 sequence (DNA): TGTGCCAGCAGTACCCCCCCCTACCGGGTCGAGATTCAGTACTTC. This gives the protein CASSTPPYRVEIQYF.

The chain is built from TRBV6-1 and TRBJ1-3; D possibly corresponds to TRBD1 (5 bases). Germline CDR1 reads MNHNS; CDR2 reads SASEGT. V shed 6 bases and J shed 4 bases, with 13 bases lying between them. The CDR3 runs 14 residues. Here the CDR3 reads CASRAGRRGNTIYF. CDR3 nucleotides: TGTGCCAGCAGGGCAGGGAGGAGAGGAAACACCATATATTTT.

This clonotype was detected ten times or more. This CDR3 reads CASSIAVGTGELFF. CDR3 DNA: TGTGCCAGTAGTATCGCCGTGGGTACCGGGGAGCTGTTTTTT. V gene TRBV19 combines with J gene TRBJ2-2; no firm D call. V was trimmed by 3 bases and J by 5 bases, leaving 10 bases between them. Looked up from germline, CDR1 is LNHDA and CDR2 is SQIVND (reference sequence). The CDR3 loop spans 14 amino acids. Complete variable domain (other parts from reference TRBV19 and TRBJ2-2): DGGITQSPKYLFRKEGQNVTLSCEQNLNHDAMYWYRQDPGQGLRLIYYSQIVNDFQKGDIAEGYSVSREKKESFPLTVTSAQKNPTAFYLCASSIAVGTGELFFGEGSRLTVL.

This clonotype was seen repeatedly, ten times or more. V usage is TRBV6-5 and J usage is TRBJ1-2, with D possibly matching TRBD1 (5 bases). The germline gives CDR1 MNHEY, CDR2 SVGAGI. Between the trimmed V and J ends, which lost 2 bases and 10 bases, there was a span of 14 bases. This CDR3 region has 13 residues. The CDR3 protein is CASSYGGGGVYTF. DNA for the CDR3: TGTGCCAGCAGTTACGGTGGGGGTGGAGTCTACACCTTC.

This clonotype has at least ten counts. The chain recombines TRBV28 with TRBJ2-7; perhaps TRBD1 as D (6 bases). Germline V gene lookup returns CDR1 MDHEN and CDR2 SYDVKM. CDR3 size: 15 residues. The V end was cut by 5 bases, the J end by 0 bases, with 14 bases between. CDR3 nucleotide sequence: TGTGCCAGCAGTACCCAAACAGGGACCTCCTACGAGCAGTACTTC. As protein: CASSTQTGTSYEQYF.

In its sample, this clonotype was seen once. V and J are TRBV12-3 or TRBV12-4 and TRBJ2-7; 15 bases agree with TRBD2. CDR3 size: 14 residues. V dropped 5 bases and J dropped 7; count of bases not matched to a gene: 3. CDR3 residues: CASSEGLAGGEQYF. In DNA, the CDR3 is TGTGCCAGCAGTGAGGGACTAGCGGGAGGTGAGCAGTACTTC.

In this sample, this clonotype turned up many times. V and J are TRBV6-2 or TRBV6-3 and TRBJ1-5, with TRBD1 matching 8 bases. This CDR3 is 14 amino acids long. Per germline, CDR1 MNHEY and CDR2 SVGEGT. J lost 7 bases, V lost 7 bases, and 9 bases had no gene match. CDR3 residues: CASNKDREIQPQHF. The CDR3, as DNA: TGTGCCAGCAACAAGGACAGGGAGATCCAGCCCCAGCATTTT.